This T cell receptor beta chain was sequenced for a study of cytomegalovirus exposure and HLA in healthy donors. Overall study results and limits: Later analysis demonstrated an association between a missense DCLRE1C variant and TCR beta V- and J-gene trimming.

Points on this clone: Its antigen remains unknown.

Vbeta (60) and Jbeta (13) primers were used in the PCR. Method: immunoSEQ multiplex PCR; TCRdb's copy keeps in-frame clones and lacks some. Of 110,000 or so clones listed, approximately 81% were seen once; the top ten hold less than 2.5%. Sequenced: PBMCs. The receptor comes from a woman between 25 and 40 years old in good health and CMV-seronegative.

CDR3 protein: CASTSPGDRGEQFF. In nucleotides, the CDR3 is TGTGCCAGTACTTCACCGGGAGATCGCGGAGAGCAGTTCTTC. The chain combines TRBV19 with TRBJ2-1; D perhaps matches TRBD2 (6 bases). The germline V gene has CDR1 LNHDA and CDR2 SQIVND (reference sequence). CDR3 length equals 14 residues. Trimming removed 7 bases from V and 10 bases from J, with 20 bases in between.